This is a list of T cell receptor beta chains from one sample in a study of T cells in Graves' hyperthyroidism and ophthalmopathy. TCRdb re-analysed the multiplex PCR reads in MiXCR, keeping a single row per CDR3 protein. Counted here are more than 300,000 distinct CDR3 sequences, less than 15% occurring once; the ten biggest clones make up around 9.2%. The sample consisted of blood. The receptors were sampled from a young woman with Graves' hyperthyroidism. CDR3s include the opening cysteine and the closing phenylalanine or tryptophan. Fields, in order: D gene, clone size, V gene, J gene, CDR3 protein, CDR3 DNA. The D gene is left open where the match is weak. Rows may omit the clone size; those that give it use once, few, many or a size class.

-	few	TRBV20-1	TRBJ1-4	CSAEAGQGGEKLFF	TGCAGTGCGGAGGCCGGGCAGGGAGGTGAAAAACTGTTTTTT
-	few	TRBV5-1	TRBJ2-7	CASSPAGAGAYEQYF	TGCGCCAGCAGCCCCGCCGGAGCTGGGGCCTACGAGCAGTACTTC
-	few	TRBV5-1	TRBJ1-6	CASSLASRSPLHF	TGCGCCAGCAGCTTGGCCTCTCGGTCACCCCTCCACTTT
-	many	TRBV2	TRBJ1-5	CASSVEIQPQHF	TGTGCCAGCTCAGTGGAAATACAGCCCCAGCATTTT
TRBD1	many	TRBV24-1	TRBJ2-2	CATSDQISTGDTGELFF	TGTGCCACCAGTGACCAGATTTCAACAGGGGACACCGGGGAGCTGTTTTTT
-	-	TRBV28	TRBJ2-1	CASSPAFNEQFF	TGTGCCAGCAGCCCCGCGTTTAATGAGCAGTTCTTC
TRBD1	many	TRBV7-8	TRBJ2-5	CASSSRTGEETQYF	TGTGCCAGCAGCTCCCGGACAGGGGAGGAGACCCAGTACTTC
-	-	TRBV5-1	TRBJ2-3	CASSADGYSTDTQYF	TGCGCCAGCAGCGCTGACGGGTACAGCACAGATACGCAGTATTTT
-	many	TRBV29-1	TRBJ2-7	CSVWGVLGQSSYEQYF	TGCAGCGTTTGGGGGGTTTTGGGACAAAGCTCCTACGAGCAGTACTTC
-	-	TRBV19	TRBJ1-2	CASSMRGADYGYTF	TGTGCCAGTAGTATGCGAGGGGCGGACTATGGCTACACCTTC
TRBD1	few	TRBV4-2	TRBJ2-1	CASSRKGTGTSHEQFF	TGTGCCAGCAGCCGGAAGGGGACAGGGACATCCCATGAGCAGTTCTTC